A single sample gave rise to the 21 T cell receptor beta chains below, sequenced in a study of cytomegalovirus exposure and HLA in healthy donors. The PCR was carried out with 60 Vbeta primers and 13 Jbeta primers. Sequencing used immunoSEQ multiplex PCR; TCRdb keeps in-frame clones, though not all of them. The profile shows about 140,000 clones, roughly four fifths of them singletons. Sequencing was done on a sample of PBMCs. The receptors come from a man aged 18-30 years in good health and CMV-seropositive.

The chain uses TRBV27 and TRBJ2-7, with TRBD2 as a possible D gene (6 bases). Per the germline V gene, CDR1 is MNHEY and CDR2 is SMNVEV (reference sequence). CDR3 length: 15 residues. Deletions cut 2 bases from V and 0 bases from J, with 11 bases between. The CDR3 protein is CASSLKGSGSYEQYF. Here the CDR3 DNA reads TGTGCCAGCAGTTTAAAGGGTAGCGGCTCCTACGAGCAGTACTTC.

V gene TRBV27 combines with J gene TRBJ2-7; TRBD2 matches 8 bases. This CDR3 spans 15 amino acids. Per germline, CDR1 MNHEY and CDR2 SMNVEV (reference sequence). Trimming removed 2 bases from V and 3 bases from J; junction bases left unmatched: 6. The CDR3 loop is CASSLAGGAFYEQYF. The CDR3 DNA reads as TGTGCCAGCAGTTTAGCGGGGGGTGCCTTCTACGAGCAGTACTTC.

V gene TRBV7-9 combines with J gene TRBJ2-3; D call uncertain. Germline-derived CDR1 and CDR2 are SEHNR and FQNEAQ (reference sequence). The CDR3 has 11 amino acids. CDR3 loop: CSGESADTQYF. As DNA, the CDR3 is TGTTCCGGAGAAAGCGCAGATACGCAGTATTTT.

This rearrangement joins TRBV19 to TRBJ1-2; 9 bases line up with TRBD1. CDR1 is LNHDA and CDR2 is SQIVND in the germline V gene (reference sequence). This CDR3 comprises 14 residues. V lost 1 base, J lost 5 bases, and 2 bases stayed unmatched. This CDR3 is CASSIGTGVYGYTF. The CDR3 nucleotides are TGTGCCAGTAGTATAGGGACAGGGGTATATGGCTACACCTTC.

In its sample, this clone was seen once. The rearrangement links TRBV28 to TRBJ2-7, with D perhaps TRBD1 (6 bases). This CDR3 contains 12 residues. The V gene's germline CDR1 is MDHEN and CDR2 SYDVKM. V was clipped by 6 bases and J by 2 bases, with 8 bases between them. CDR3 sequence: CASSRDTYEQYF. CDR3 in DNA: TGTGCCAGCAGCCGGGACACCTACGAGCAGTACTTC.

This chain links TRBV28 with TRBJ2-1, with 8 bases that match TRBD1. From germline, CDR1 is MDHEN and CDR2 SYDVKM. The CDR3 runs 15 residues. The J segment lost 7 bases and the V segment lost 6 bases, leaving 11 bases of the junction unmatched. CDR3 coding DNA: TGTGCCAGCAGGTTGGGGGCAGGGGGCAGAAATGAGCAGTTCTTC. It translates to CASRLGAGGRNEQFF. The full variable domain, rest sourced from reference TRBV28 and TRBJ2-1, is DVKVTQSSRYLVKRTGEKVFLECVQDMDHENMFWYRQDPGLGLRLIYFSYDVKMKEKGDIPEGYSVSREKKERFSLILESASTNQTSMYLCASRLGAGGRNEQFFGPGTRLTVL.

The chain joins TRBV19 to TRBJ2-1, with TRBD2 matching 7 bases. The germline gives CDR1 LNHDA, CDR2 SQIVND (reference sequence). V shed 3 bases, J shed 5 bases, and the junction held 4 bases outside the gene matches. The CDR3 contains 14 residues. The CDR3 region has the DNA TGTGCCAGTAGTATGGCTAGCGGTCACAATGAGCAGTTCTTC. Encoded protein: CASSMASGHNEQFF. Supplemented by reference TRBV19 and TRBJ2-1, the full variable domain reads DGGITQSPKYLFRKEGQNVTLSCEQNLNHDAMYWYRQDPGQGLRLIYYSQIVNDFQKGDIAEGYSVSREKKESFPLTVTSAQKNPTAFYLCASSMASGHNEQFFGPGTRLTVL.

The gene calls are TRBV25-1 and TRBJ2-7; 11 bases align to TRBD2. Germline CDR1 is MGHDK and CDR2 is SYGVNS. J was trimmed by 2 bases and V by 2 bases; bases with no gene match: 5. The CDR3 sequence is 16 residues long. The CDR3 loop reads CASSEVGTSGTYEQYF. In DNA, the CDR3 is TGTGCCAGCAGTGAAGTCGGGACTAGCGGTACCTACGAGCAGTACTTC.

This chain connects TRBV2 to TRBJ2-1; TRBD1 agrees at 7 bases. V lost 4 bases, J lost 3 bases, and 3 bases stayed unmatched. CDR1 and CDR2 (germline): SNHLY, FYNNEI. The CDR3 is 14 residues long. The CDR3 DNA reads TGTGCCAGCAGTGCGGGACAGAGCTACAATGAGCAGTTCTTC. It specifies CASSAGQSYNEQFF. The full variable domain, completed using reference TRBV2 and TRBJ2-1, is EPEVTQTPSHQVTQMGQEVILRCVPISNHLYFYWYRQILGQKVEFLVSFYNNEISEKSEIFDDQFSVERPDGSNFTLKIRSTKLEDSAMYFCASSAGQSYNEQFFGPGTRLTVL.

The chain combines TRBV6-6 with TRBJ1-4; no clear D gene. Germline assignment: CDR1 MNHNY and CDR2 SVGAGI (reference sequence). V dropped 8 bases and J dropped 4 bases, with 20 bases sitting between them. This CDR3 comprises 16 residues. The CDR3 DNA reads TGTGCCAGCCGTTTAAAACGCGGCAGCCTTAATGAAAAACTGTTTTTT. Translating gives CASRLKRGSLNEKLFF.

This sequence joins TRBV5-4 and TRBJ2-1; the match to TRBD2 covers 13 bases. V lost 0 bases to trimming and J lost 9 bases; unmatched junction nucleotides: 3. CDR1 is SGHNT and CDR2 is YYREEE in the germline V gene (reference sequence). This CDR3 is built from 15 residues. CDR3 sequence reads: CASSLGTSGRGEQFF. CDR3 DNA sequence: TGTGCCAGCAGCTTGGGGACTAGCGGGAGAGGTGAGCAGTTCTTC.

The V gene is TRBV5-1, the J gene TRBJ2-7; TRBD2 matches at 11 bases. CDR1 is SGHRS and CDR2 is YFSETQ in the germline V gene. The CDR3 consists of 15 residues. Trimming at V came to 2 bases and at J to 2 bases, leaving 3 bases not matched to a gene. The CDR3 DNA sequence: TGCGCCAGCAGCTTAACGGGACTAGCGGCCTACGAGCAGTACTTC. This gives the protein CASSLTGLAAYEQYF.

The rearrangement joins TRBV28 to TRBJ2-7; no clear D. The CDR3 runs to 12 residues. The ends were cut back, 3 bases at V and 6 bases at J, with 9 bases in the middle. The germline CDR1 and CDR2 sequences are MDHEN and SYDVKM. CDR3 sequence: CASSFRQVEQYF. The CDR3 DNA reads as TGTGCCAGCAGTTTCAGGCAGGTCGAGCAGTACTTC.

V and J are TRBV7-9 and TRBJ2-7; TRBD1 is a possible D gene (6 bases). Germline CDR1 is SEHNR and CDR2 is FQNEAQ (reference sequence). The length of the CDR3 is 14 residues. The germline V and J ends were trimmed by 5 bases and 0 bases, with 11 bases remaining between them. The CDR3 sequence is CASSHRDNSYEQYF. In nucleotides, the CDR3 is TGTGCCAGCAGCCACCGGGACAACTCCTACGAGCAGTACTTC.

This rearrangement joins TRBV9 to TRBJ1-2; no clear D gene. There are 15 residues in the CDR3. V lost 0 bases and J lost 3, with 12 bases in between. The V gene's germline CDR1 is SGDLS and CDR2 YYNGEE. CDR3 DNA sequence: TGTGCCAGCAGCGTAGAGGCGGGTCCTGACTATGGCTACACCTTC. Amino acid sequence: CASSVEAGPDYGYTF.

The DNA for the CDR3 is TGTGCCAGCAGTGAAGCCCAGGACAGGGCGAGCGGCTACACCTTC. This gives the protein CASSEAQDRASGYTF. The rearrangement uses TRBV2 and TRBJ1-2; 8 nucleotides match TRBD1. Germline-derived CDR1 and CDR2 are SNHLY and FYNNEI. V was pared by 0 bases and J by 8 bases, with 8 bases of the junction left unmatched. The CDR3 sequence is 15 residues long.

This chain connects TRBV29-1 to TRBJ1-5; D not certain. V was trimmed by 3 bases and J by 7 bases, leaving 16 bases between them. CDR1 is SQVTM and CDR2 is ANQGSEA in the germline V gene. The CDR3 sequence is 14 residues long. This chain's CDR3 is CSVETGYSGQPQHF. The CDR3 DNA sequence: TGCAGCGTTGAGACGGGCTACTCGGGACAGCCCCAGCATTTT.

The chain couples TRBV28 to TRBJ2-7; a possible D gene is TRBD1 (5 bases). Germline assignment: CDR1 MDHEN and CDR2 SYDVKM. This CDR3 contains 12 residues. Trimming left V 5 bases short and J 5 bases short, with 10 bases between. CDR3 DNA sequence: TGTGCCAGCAGTCTCCAGGGCGACGAGCAGTACTTC. Translation gives CASSLQGDEQYF. Combining the CDR3 with reference TRBV28 and TRBJ2-7 gives the whole variable domain DVKVTQSSRYLVKRTGEKVFLECVQDMDHENMFWYRQDPGLGLRLIYFSYDVKMKEKGDIPEGYSVSREKKERFSLILESASTNQTSMYLCASSLQGDEQYFGPGTRLTVT.

The chain is built from TRBV6-1 and TRBJ2-7; 7 positions agree with TRBD1. CDR1 is MNHNS, CDR2 SASEGT, per germline. The J segment lost 3 bases and the V segment lost 6 bases, leaving 11 bases of the junction unmatched. The CDR3 has 15 amino acids. The CDR3 sequence: CASRTGTATVYEQYF. CDR3 in DNA: TGTGCCAGCAGGACAGGGACCGCTACCGTCTACGAGCAGTACTTC.

The sample holds a few counts of this clone. The rearrangement joins TRBV4-2 to TRBJ2-7; a weak D match, TRBD1 (5 bases). Deletions cut 0 bases from V and 6 bases from J, with 15 bases between. Germline V gene data show CDR1 as LGHNA and CDR2 as YNFKEQ. This CDR3 comprises 15 residues. CDR3 nucleotides: TGTGCCAGCAGCCAAGAGCAGGCGCAGGGCACCGAGCAGTACTTC. Protein product: CASSQEQAQGTEQYF.

The V call is TRBV11-2, the J call TRBJ2-7; the D is unclear. Germline V gives CDR1 SGHAT, CDR2 FQNNGV. CDR3 length equals 11 residues. V was shortened by 5 bases and J by 3 bases, with 5 bases between the two germline ends. The DNA of the CDR3 is TGTGCCAGCAGCCCAGTCTACGAGCAGTACTTC. Translation gives CASSPVYEQYF.